One T cell receptor beta chain is described in this entry. This clone appeared a single time. The specificity of this receptor is unknown. No base qualities exist here, and no much larger clone lies one base off it. These data are taken from a study of cytotoxic CD8 clonotypes in ibrutinib-treated CLL (dated by TCRdb to the early 2020s). Background on the whole study: In this cohort, approximately 15 patients were treatment-naive and roughly ten were relapsed/refractory, while fewer than 18 had unmutated IGHV. On average, each sample had approximately 260,000 productive templates and tens of thousands of productive rearrangements. Partial responses were observed in approximately 24 patients and complete responses in 2; after a median follow-up of around 68 months, remission was maintained in 15 or so patients and progression was observed in approximately 12. Longitudinal samples were obtainable from 26 of the 86 participants in the trial. Cryopreserved peripheral blood mononuclear cells were obtained prior to treatment, at the time of response, and at either disease progression or sustained remission. Response samples were obtained after a median of roughly 13 months of treatment, with a range of roughly 6 to 36 months.

Overall study outcomes, separate from this receptor: Baseline clonality was found to be higher than that of age-matched healthy donors and was strongly correlated with circulating CD8+ T-cell counts. Public clonotypes were rare and either shrank or stayed stable during treatment, and the rise in clonality at ibrutinib response reflected expansion of private clonotypes. At ibrutinib response clonality went up, during sustained remission it held steady, and at progression it dropped back toward baseline. Lymph node repertoires were not examined, and the timing of sampling was not matched between patients in sustained remission and those whose disease progressed.

Trimming takes 4 bases from V and 8 bases from J, and the germline ends sit 20 bases apart. Via the germline V gene (reference sequence), CDR1 is MNHEY and CDR2 SMNVEV. Measured from the cysteine to the phenylalanine, the CDR3 is 16 residues long. Only the CDR3 part of the read is kept: 48 bases, read in frame from the first base. The goal of deep resolution MiSeq sequencing was a depth between 1 in 1 million and 1 in 200,000 T cells, and coverage averaged 10x per clonotype. TCR beta libraries were generated with the immunoSEQ hsTCRB Kit. Under the source paper's analysis protocol: ImmunoSEQ Data Assistant and ImmunoSEQ Analyzer were used for data analysis, and V, D and J genes were assigned according to IMGT definitions. Clonality was computed as one minus normalized Shannon entropy of productive rearrangement frequencies, ranging from 0 to 1. Only overrepresented clonotypes making up at least 0.05% of each patient's repertoire were included in the public clonotype analysis. Some 12 age-matched healthy donor repertoires from immuneACCESS served as clonality controls. TCRdb's version of the immuneACCESS table is confined to in-frame rearrangements and falls short of the full clone set. An unresolved V gene accounts for under half of the shortfall where checked; the remainder is of unknown origin. That table gives V, J and clone size, and the DNA gave D and trimming. This sample has tens of thousands of clones in its table, and approximately 86% of those were observed once. Jointly, the top ten make up about 5.8% of the sample.

For TCR beta library preparation, approximately 2 micrograms of genomic DNA were isolated from cryopreserved PBMCs. Longitudinal blood samples from CLL patients on ibrutinib monotherapy were analyzed using high-throughput TCR beta sequencing. The patients took part in an open-label, single-center phase 2 trial of ibrutinib monotherapy. The chain uses TRBV27 and TRBJ1-4; D gene: possibly TRBD1, on 6 matching bases. This TCR was recovered from a human donor with chronic lymphocytic leukemia. The material sequenced was PBMCs, taken before ibrutinib treatment. The CDR3 here reads CASSSRAGTLVEKLFF. In nucleotide form, the sequence is TGTGCCAGCAGTTCGAGAGCCGGGACACTAGTGGAAAAACTGTTTTTT. With the rest looked up from the reference TRBV27 and TRBJ1-4 genes rather than sequenced, the full variable domain is EAQVTQNPRYLITVTGKKLTVTCSQNMNHEYMSWYRQDPGLGLRQIYYSMNVEVTDKGDVPEGYKVSRKEKRNFPLILESPSPNQTSLYFCASSSRAGTLVEKLFFGSGTQLSVL.